These 14 T cell receptor beta chains were sequenced from one sample in a study of shared clonotypes between healthy human individuals. Some clones are missing from TCRdb's copy, which holds only in-frame ones; the method was immunoSEQ multiplex PCR. The sample holds 800,000 to 1,200,000 clones, 75% to 80% seen once. Material for sequencing was memory CD4+ T cells from PBMCs. Subset denoted: CD45RA-negative fraction. These receptors originate from a man younger than 35 in good health. Some clones in this sample may be carry-over from other donors' samples.

CDR3 amino acids: CASGLSGGKGYTF. The CDR3 DNA is TGTGCTAGTGGTTTGTCTGGGGGTAAGGGCTACACCTTC. The rearrangement links TRBV12-5 to TRBJ1-2, with D maybe TRBD1 (5 bases). Germline CDR1 LGHNT, CDR2 FRNRAP. The CDR3 totals 13 residues. V was clipped by 2 bases and J by 8 bases, with 12 bases between them.

This chain connects TRBV5-4 to TRBJ2-2; the D call may be TRBD1 or TRBD2 (5 bases each). This CDR3 contains 16 residues. Germline V lookup: CDR1 SGHNT, CDR2 YYREEE (reference sequence). V dropped 4 bases and J dropped 0 bases, with 13 bases sitting between them. CDR3 coding DNA: TGTGCCAGCAGCCGAGGGGACGCAGCGAACACCGGGGAGCTGTTTTTT. Translating gives CASSRGDAANTGELFF.

This clone was detected once. The J gene is TRBJ2-1, the V gene TRBV6-5; maybe TRBD1 (5 bases). V shed 6 bases and J shed 3 bases, with 9 bases lying between them. The V gene's germline CDR1 is MNHEY and CDR2 SVGAGI. CDR3 size: 13 residues. The CDR3 is CASRARDYNEQFF. CDR3 in DNA: TGTGCCAGCAGAGCCAGGGACTACAATGAGCAGTTCTTC.

CDR3 sequence: CARTSGNTDTQYF. The CDR3 coding sequence is TGTGCCAGGACTAGCGGGAACACAGATACGCAGTATTTT. V gene TRBV7-2 combines with J gene TRBJ2-3; 11 nucleotides line up with TRBD2. The CDR3 is 13 amino acids. Unmatched junction bases numbered 1, after V lost 9 bases and J lost 2 bases. Germline V gene lookup returns CDR1 SGHTA and CDR2 FQGNSA.

This clone has just a few counts. The chain links TRBV6-1 to TRBJ2-3; possibly TRBD1 or TRBD2 for D (6 bases each). Germline loops: CDR1 MNHNS, CDR2 SASEGT. The CDR3 totals 15 residues. V was trimmed by 6 bases and J by 2 bases, leaving 15 bases between them. CDR3 in amino acids: CASRELGGYTDTQYF. Here the CDR3 DNA reads TGTGCCAGCAGGGAACTAGGGGGGTACACAGATACGCAGTATTTT.

The J gene is TRBJ1-2, the V gene TRBV11-1; the D is unclear. V was pared by 3 bases and J by 4 bases, with 9 bases between. CDR1 and CDR2 (germline): SGHAT, FQDESV (reference sequence). The CDR3 contains 13 residues. CDR3 coding DNA: TGTGCCAGCAGCTTTCCCGACCTCTATGGCTACACCTTC. This translates into CASSFPDLYGYTF. Based on the CDR3 plus reference TRBV11-1 and TRBJ1-2, the full variable domain is EAEVAQSPRYKITEKSQAVAFWCDPISGHATLYWYRQILGQGPELLVQFQDESVVDDSQLPKDRFSAERLKGVDSTLKIQPAELGDSAMYLCASSFPDLYGYTFGSGTRLTVV.

A single count supports this clone. J is TRBJ1-2 and V is TRBV6-1, with 10 bases matching TRBD1. The CDR3 spans 15 residues. With V trimmed by 5 bases and J by 5 bases, 8 bases remained unmatched. Germline lookup yields CDR1 MNHNS and CDR2 SASEGT. The CDR3 region has the DNA TGTGCCAGCAGTCCGACAGGGGGCGATTGGTATGGCTACACCTTC. Amino acid sequence: CASSPTGGDWYGYTF.

The table lists this clone with a few counts. The chain is built from TRBV9 and TRBJ1-4; 7 bases are a match to TRBD1. This CDR3 spans 15 amino acids. Germline CDR1 reads SGDLS; CDR2 reads YYNGEE. The J segment lost 3 bases and the V segment lost 0 bases, leaving 2 bases of the junction unmatched. The CDR3 DNA reads TGTGCCAGCAGCGTAGAGGGGGCGCCTAATGAAAAACTGTTTTTT. The encoded protein is CASSVEGAPNEKLFF. Supplemented by reference TRBV9 and TRBJ1-4, the full variable domain reads DSGVTQTPKHLITATGQRVTLRCSPRSGDLSVYWYQQSLDQGLQFLIQYYNGEERAKGNILERFSAQQFPDLHSELNLSSLELGDSALYFCASSVEGAPNEKLFFGSGTQLSVL.

DNA of the CDR3: TGTGCCAGCAAACCACTAGCGGGAGAGAGCAATGAGCAGTTCTTC. Its translation is CASKPLAGESNEQFF. The V call is TRBV27, the J call TRBJ2-1, with TRBD2 matching over 11 bases. The CDR3 runs 15 residues. The germline V gene encodes CDR1 MNHEY and CDR2 SMNVEV (reference sequence). The V and J ends lost 7 bases and 6 bases, in that order; junction bases with no gene match: 8.

The rearrangement joins TRBV10-3 to TRBJ2-2; 9 nucleotides align to TRBD2. Germline values: CDR1 ENHRY, CDR2 SYGVKD. The CDR3 totals 17 residues. Unmatched junction bases numbered 11, after V lost 5 bases and J lost 4 bases. This CDR3 reads CAISTGLAGPGTGELFF. DNA for the CDR3: TGTGCCATCAGTACTGGTCTAGCGGGACCGGGCACCGGGGAGCTGTTTTTT.

This clone has ten or more counts. This rearrangement joins TRBV19 to TRBJ1-2; D unresolved. The V and J ends lost 5 bases and 4 bases respectively, with 17 bases between them. The CDR3 covers 15 residues. Germline CDR1 LNHDA, CDR2 SQIVND (reference sequence). CDR3 sequence reads: CASSPQAAEAYGYTF. The CDR3 DNA reads as TGTGCCAGTAGTCCCCAGGCCGCGGAGGCCTATGGCTACACCTTC.

J is TRBJ1-2 and V is TRBV10-3, with 12 bases aligning to TRBD1. The trim removed 10 bases at V and 4 bases at J, leaving 10 bases unmatched. CDR1 is ENHRY, CDR2 SYGVKD, per germline. The CDR3 is 15 residues long. CDR3 sequence: CATSRGTGGAYGYTF. The CDR3 DNA is TGTGCCACTTCACGGGGGACAGGGGGCGCCTATGGCTACACCTTC.

This clone was counted between two and nine times. The V and J genes are TRBV10-3 and TRBJ2-5; 11 bases are a match to TRBD2. Trimming at V came to 6 bases and at J to 4 bases, leaving 4 bases not matched to a gene. The CDR3 covers 14 residues. The V gene's germline CDR1 is ENHRY and CDR2 SYGVKD. CDR3 nucleotide sequence: TGTGCCATCAGCACTAGCGGGAGAGGAGAGACCCAGTACTTC. Translating it yields CAISTSGRGETQYF.

The rearrangement links TRBV5-4 to TRBJ2-7, with D uncertain. CDR1 SGHNT and CDR2 YYREEE come from the germline V gene (reference sequence). This CDR3 contains 15 residues. V was shortened by 6 bases and J by 4 bases, with 20 bases between the two germline ends. DNA for the CDR3: TGTGCCAGCAAGAGAGGTGAAAACAACCAATACGAGCAGTACTTC. Amino acid sequence: CASKRGENNQYEQYF. Full variable domain (rest looked up from reference TRBV5-4 and TRBJ2-7): ETGVTQSPTHLIKTRGQQVTLRCSSQSGHNTVSWYQQALGQGPQFIFQYYREEENGRGNFPPRFSGLQFPNYSSELNVNALELDDSALYLCASKRGENNQYEQYFGPGTRLTVT.